These 15 T cell receptor beta chains came from one sample sequenced in a study of T cell responses to AZD1222 COVID-19 vaccine. Sequenced by immunoSEQ multiplex PCR; TCRdb stores in-frame clones only, minus some. The table lists tens of thousands of clones, around 90% of them singletons. The sequences come from peripheral blood, collected on day 0 of AZD1222 vaccination. The receptors were gathered from an adult in good health.

This clone is a singleton in its sample. This chain links TRBV6-6 with TRBJ2-7; 7 nucleotides line up with TRBD2. The CDR3 has 15 amino acids. The trim removed 2 bases at V and 6 bases at J, leaving 10 bases unmatched. Germline values: CDR1 MNHNY, CDR2 SVGAGI (reference sequence). The CDR3 here is CASSYRGAGPSEQYF. In DNA form, the CDR3 reads TGTGCCAGCAGTTACCGGGGAGCGGGGCCAAGCGAGCAGTACTTC.

The V call is TRBV3-1 (or the pseudogene TRBV3-2), the J call TRBJ1-5, with no clear D. This CDR3 has 14 residues. Germline-derived CDR1 and CDR2 are LGHDT and YNNKEL (reference sequence). Trimming removed 1 base from V and 6 bases from J, with 10 bases in between. CDR3: CASSQGDGGQPQHF. CDR3 DNA: TGTGCCAGCAGCCAAGGTGATGGTGGTCAGCCCCAGCATTTT.

J is TRBJ1-2 and V is TRBV28, with D unresolved. V lost 3 bases and J 8 bases, leaving 10 bases between the germline ends. CDR1 MDHEN and CDR2 SYDVKM come from the germline V gene. The length of the CDR3 is 12 residues. The CDR3 protein is CASSFTRWGYTF. For the CDR3, the DNA is TGTGCCAGCAGTTTCACACGATGGGGCTACACCTTC.

V gene TRBV30 combines with J gene TRBJ2-1, with a weak D call TRBD1 (6 bases). Germline-derived CDR1 and CDR2 are GTSNPN and SVGIG (reference sequence). The CDR3 covers 14 residues. V lost 1 base and J 2 bases, leaving 9 bases between the germline ends. Written as DNA, the CDR3 is TGTGCCTGGAGTGAGGGGGTGGCCTACAATGAGCAGTTCTTC. Translation gives CAWSEGVAYNEQFF.

This sequence joins TRBV10-3 and TRBJ2-1, with 10 bases identical to TRBD2. V shed 6 bases, J shed 9 bases, and the junction held 14 bases outside the gene matches. Germline lookup yields CDR1 ENHRY and CDR2 SYGVKD. This CDR3 has 16 amino acids. In DNA, the CDR3 is TGTGCCATCAGGACTCAGCGGGGGGGAGGTTCGGGTGAGCAGTTCTTC. As protein: CAIRTQRGGGSGEQFF.

The chain links TRBV5-4 to TRBJ2-7, with D hard to call. Germline CDR1 is SGHNT and CDR2 is YYREEE (reference sequence). The germline V and J ends were trimmed by 4 bases and 7 bases, with 12 bases remaining between them. The CDR3 runs to 12 residues. As DNA, the CDR3 is TGTGCCAGCAGCACTACACTGGAAGAGCAGTACTTC. Encoded protein: CASSTTLEEQYF.

The CDR3 coding sequence is TGTGCCAGCAGCACCGGATGGGTGGAGGGAAATTCACCCCTCCACTTT. It is translated as CASSTGWVEGNSPLHF. The gene calls are TRBV7-2 and TRBJ1-6; D not certain. The ends were cut back, 5 bases at V and 7 bases at J, with 18 bases in the middle. Germline V lookup: CDR1 SGHTA, CDR2 FQGNSA. The CDR3 totals 16 residues.

This chain links TRBV5-1 with TRBJ1-5, with D unclear. V was trimmed by 4 bases and J by 3 bases, leaving 11 bases between them. Per the germline V gene, CDR1 is SGHRS and CDR2 is YFSETQ. CDR3 length equals 14 residues. The CDR3 coding sequence is TGCGCCAGCAGCGTGGGAGGAGACAATCAGCCCCAGCATTTT. Translating gives CASSVGGDNQPQHF.

This chain links TRBV5-5 with TRBJ1-1; D is perhaps TRBD1 (5 bases). The CDR3 runs to 14 residues. V lost 2 bases and J lost 3, with 11 bases in between. From germline, CDR1 is SGHKS and CDR2 YYEKEE (reference sequence). CDR3 loop: CASSFRGWDTEAFF. The DNA of the CDR3 is TGTGCCAGCAGCTTCCGGGGGTGGGACACTGAAGCTTTCTTT.

This rearrangement joins TRBV28 to TRBJ2-7, with 8 nucleotides matching TRBD1. Germline V gene sequence: CDR1 MDHEN, CDR2 SYDVKM. The trim removed 2 bases at V and 6 bases at J, leaving 9 bases unmatched. This CDR3 has 15 amino acids. The DNA for the CDR3 is TGTGCCAGCAGTTTAGACAGGGAAGGGACAGGCGAGCAGTACTTC. It yields the protein CASSLDREGTGEQYF. The whole variable domain, filled in from reference TRBV28 and TRBJ2-7, reads DVKVTQSSRYLVKRTGEKVFLECVQDMDHENMFWYRQDPGLGLRLIYFSYDVKMKEKGDIPEGYSVSREKKERFSLILESASTNQTSMYLCASSLDREGTGEQYFGPGTRLTVT.

The rearrangement links TRBV4-2 to TRBJ1-2; 9 bases line up with TRBD1. V was pared by 5 bases and J by 7 bases, with 8 bases of the junction left unmatched. Per the germline V gene, CDR1 is LGHNA and CDR2 is YNFKEQ. CDR3 length: 14 residues. The CDR3 spells CASSITGGASGYTF. CDR3 nucleotides: TGTGCCAGCAGCATAACAGGGGGCGCAAGTGGCTACACCTTC.

As to this clone: Its ends do not fully match the called genes, so a read error is possible. J is TRBJ2-5 and V is TRBV28, with 10 nucleotides matching TRBD1. Germline CDR1 and CDR2: MDHEN and SYDVKM. This CDR3 comprises 11 residues. The CDR3 region is CASSSTGGPNF. CDR3 DNA: TGTGCCAGCAGTTCGACAGGGGGCCCAAACTTC.

The V and J genes are TRBV7-2 and TRBJ1-3; tentatively, D is TRBD1 (6 bases). CDR3 size: 15 residues. The V gene's germline CDR1 is SGHTA and CDR2 FQGNSA. V was pared by 1 base and J by 4 bases, with 11 bases between. CDR3 in amino acids: CASSLVGGPGNTIYF. The CDR3 DNA reads TGTGCCAGCAGCTTAGTCGGGGGCCCAGGAAACACCATATATTTT.

This clone turned up a few times. This chain links TRBV2 with TRBJ1-5, with 9 bases identical to TRBD1. This CDR3 comprises 13 residues. In germline, CDR1 is SNHLY, CDR2 FYNNEI. After removal of 6 bases from V and 3 bases from J, the junction contained 0 bases not matched to a gene. CDR3 region: CASRQGANQPQHF. The DNA of the CDR3 is TGTGCCAGCAGACAGGGGGCCAATCAGCCCCAGCATTTT.

This clone has just one count. The V gene is TRBV3-1 (or the pseudogene TRBV3-2), the J gene TRBJ2-1, with TRBD2 matching 10 bases. Trimming cost V 0 bases and J 6 bases; bases outside gene matches: 5. The CDR3 is made up of 16 amino acids. Germline V gives CDR1 LGHDT, CDR2 YNNKEL (reference sequence). The CDR3 region is CASSQDGSGGFNEQFF. The CDR3 DNA reads as TGTGCCAGCAGCCAAGACGGTAGCGGGGGGTTCAATGAGCAGTTCTTC.